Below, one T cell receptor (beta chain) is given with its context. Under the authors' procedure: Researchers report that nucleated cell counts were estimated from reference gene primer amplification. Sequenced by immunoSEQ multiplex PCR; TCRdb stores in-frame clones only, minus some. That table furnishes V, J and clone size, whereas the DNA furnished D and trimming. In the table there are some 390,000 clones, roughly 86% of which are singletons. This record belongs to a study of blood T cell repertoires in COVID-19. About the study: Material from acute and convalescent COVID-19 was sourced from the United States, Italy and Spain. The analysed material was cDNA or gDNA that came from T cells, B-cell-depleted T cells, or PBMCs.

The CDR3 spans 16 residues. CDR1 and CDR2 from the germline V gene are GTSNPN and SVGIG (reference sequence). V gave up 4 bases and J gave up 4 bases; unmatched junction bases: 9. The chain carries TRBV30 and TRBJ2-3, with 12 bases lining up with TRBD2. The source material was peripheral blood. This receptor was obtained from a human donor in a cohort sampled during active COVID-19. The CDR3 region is CAWTSRTSGKADTQYF. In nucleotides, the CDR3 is TGTGCCTGGACCTCGAGGACTAGCGGGAAAGCAGATACGCAGTATTTT.